This T cell receptor beta chain was observed in a study of blood T cell repertoires in COVID-19. Study-level information: The origin of the acute and convalescent COVID-19 samples was the United States, Italy and Spain.

The junction had 16 bases not matched to a gene; V was cut back by 3 bases and J by 2 bases. Germline CDR1 reads MNHEY; CDR2 reads SMNVEV (reference sequence). The CDR3 loop spans 19 amino acids. Using immunoSEQ multiplex PCR, the repertoire was profiled, and TCRdb retains in-frame clones only, with some absent. The data hold roughly 150,000 clones, with 83% observed a single time. This receptor was identified in a woman older than 75 with acute or convalescent COVID-19. V usage is TRBV27 and J usage is TRBJ2-5, with 9 positions matching TRBD1. Specimen: peripheral blood. The chain's CDR3 is CASSFKGQGFVGSQETQYF. The CDR3, as DNA: TGTGCCAGCAGTTTCAAAGGACAGGGGTTCGTAGGGTCACAAGAGACCCAGTACTTC.